Listed below are T cell receptor beta chains from one sample, sequenced in a study of control samples from healthy donors and cancer patients. Sequenced by immunoSEQ multiplex PCR; TCRdb stores in-frame clones only, minus some. The sample lists about 140,000 clones, roughly nine tenths seen once, with approximately 7.2% in the top ten. Material: blood. Every receptor here comes from a man aged 18 to 30 in good health. The CDR3 runs from the conserved cysteine through the conserved F or W. D genes are given only for firm matches. Clone size is shown for a subset of rows, as once, few, many or a class of expanded clone.

CASSLGDPNTGELFF TGTGCCAGCAGCTTGGGAGATCCGAACACCGGGGAGCTGTTTTTT . . TRBJ2-2 TRBV11-2
CSVVDRQSTEAFF TGCAGCGTTGTGGATAGGCAGAGTACTGAAGCTTTCTTT . . TRBJ1-1 TRBV29-1
CASSQERGQNTDTQYF TGCGCCAGCAGCCAAGAGAGGGGACAGAACACAGATACGCAGTATTTT TRBD1 once TRBJ2-3 TRBV4-3
CASSAPGDSQETQYF TGTGCCAGCAGCGCACCCGGAGACAGTCAAGAGACCCAGTACTTC . . TRBJ2-5 TRBV11-2
CASSLGPGLGTDTQYF TGTGCCAGCAGCTTGGGACCGGGACTAGGCACAGATACGCAGTATTTT TRBD2 . TRBJ2-3 TRBV5-4
CASSRGTSEVYTQYF TGTGCCAGCAGCCGTGGGACTAGCGAAGTCTATACGCAGTATTTT TRBD2 . TRBJ2-3 TRBV14
CASSTSRQLNEKLFF TGTGCCAGCAGCACCTCGCGGCAGTTGAATGAAAAACTGTTTTTT . . TRBJ1-4 TRBV21-1
CASSPRDNNYEQYF TGTGCCAGTAGTCCTCGGGACAACAACTACGAGCAGTACTTC . . TRBJ2-7 TRBV19
CASSQEGGPVYNSPLHF TGTGCCAGCAGCCAAGAGGGGGGGCCTGTCTATAATTCACCCCTCCACTTT . . TRBJ1-6 TRBV14
CASSYTSTDTQYF TGTGCCAGCAGCTATACTAGCACAGATACGCAGTATTTT . . TRBJ2-3 TRBV3-1/TRBV3-2
CASSPSGQRNTEAFF TGTGCCAGCAGCCCATCGGGACAGAGGAACACTGAAGCTTTCTTT TRBD1 . TRBJ1-1 TRBV3-1/TRBV3-2
CASSRGTGANYGYTF TGTGCCAGCTCACGCGGGACAGGGGCTAACTATGGCTACACCTTC TRBD1 once TRBJ1-2 TRBV18
CASSGAGGIDEKLFF TGTGCCAGCAGTGGGGCGGGGGGGATTGATGAAAAACTGTTTTTT . . TRBJ1-4 TRBV28
CARQELQGAGELFF TGTGCCAGACAAGAACTACAGGGGGCCGGGGAGCTGTTTTTT TRBD1 . TRBJ2-2 TRBV6-4
CASSLGLPLTGELFF TGTGCCAGCAGTTTAGGGTTACCCCTCACCGGGGAGCTGTTTTTT . . TRBJ2-2 TRBV28
CSVEEDVFGTDSYEQYF TGCAGCGTTGAAGAAGACGTATTCGGGACAGACTCCTACGAGCAGTACTTC TRBD1 . TRBJ2-7 TRBV29-1
CASSDSTGYGYTF TGTGCCAGCAGTGACTCGACTGGCTATGGCTACACCTTC . once TRBJ1-2 TRBV6-4
CASSLIATGGVTGELFF TGCGCCAGCAGCTTGATCGCGACAGGGGGCGTCACCGGGGAGCTGTTTTTT TRBD1 . TRBJ2-2 TRBV5-1
CATDGYNEQFF TGTGCCACCGACGGCTACAATGAGCAGTTCTTC . . TRBJ2-1 TRBV19
CASSIKGLQATGANVLTF TGTGCCAGTAGTATAAAGGGGTTACAGGCTACTGGGGCCAACGTCCTGACTTTC . . TRBJ2-6 TRBV19
CASSFTDTQYF TGCGCCAGCAGCTTCACAGATACGCAGTATTTT . . TRBJ2-3 TRBV5-1
CSASQSGADTEAFF TGCAGTGCTAGTCAATCTGGGGCGGACACTGAAGCTTTCTTT . once TRBJ1-1 TRBV20-1
CSVEGGFSGANVLTF TGCAGCGTTGAAGGTGGGTTCTCTGGGGCCAACGTCCTGACTTTC . . TRBJ2-6 TRBV29-1
CASSSSLGGEQYF TGTGCCAGCAGCTCGAGTCTGGGTGGCGAGCAGTACTTC . . TRBJ2-7 TRBV7-7
CASSEILPNEQFF TGTGCCAGCAGTGAAATCCTTCCCAATGAGCAGTTCTTC . . TRBJ2-1 TRBV2
CASSLAGVGSYGYTF TGCGCCAGCAGCTTAGCAGGGGTGGGCTCCTATGGCTACACCTTC . . TRBJ1-2 TRBV5-1
CASSWSSGGYTDTQYF TGTGCCAGCAGCTGGTCGAGCGGGGGATACACAGATACGCAGTATTTT TRBD2 . TRBJ2-3 TRBV7-9
CASSPHSGGKFQETQYF TGTGCCAGCAGTCCTCATTCGGGGGGTAAATTCCAAGAGACCCAGTACTTC TRBD2 once TRBJ2-5 TRBV25-1
CASSMRIRNTGELFF TGTGCCAGTAGTATGAGAATCAGGAACACCGGGGAGCTGTTTTTT . . TRBJ2-2 TRBV19
CASSLQPDTGELFF TGCGCCAGCAGCTTGCAGCCCGACACCGGGGAGCTGTTTTTT . . TRBJ2-2 TRBV5-1
CASSYSMFASHNEQFF TGTGCCAGCAGTTACTCGATGTTCGCTAGCCACAATGAGCAGTTCTTC . . TRBJ2-1 TRBV6-2/TRBV6-3
CSVERLAASTDTQYF TGCAGCGTTGAGAGACTAGCGGCTAGCACAGATACGCAGTATTTT TRBD2 . TRBJ2-3 TRBV29-1
CSVMLAESSYNEQFF TGCAGCGTTATGTTAGCGGAAAGCTCCTACAATGAGCAGTTCTTC . . TRBJ2-1 TRBV29-1
CASSRQGVYEQYF TGTGCCAGCAGTCGACAGGGGGTCTACGAGCAGTACTTC TRBD1 . TRBJ2-7 TRBV6-5
CASSLGTGMSYEQYF TGTGCCAGCAGCCTGGGGACAGGGATGTCCTACGAGCAGTACTTC TRBD1 . TRBJ2-7 TRBV6-5
CASSIVAGYGNTIYF TGTGCCAGTAGTATAGTAGCAGGGTATGGAAACACCATATATTTT . once TRBJ1-3 TRBV19
CASGLDAEKLFF TGTGCTAGTGGTTTGGACGCCGAAAAACTGTTTTTT . . TRBJ1-4 TRBV12-5
CAISERDAYNEQFF TGTGCCATCTCGGAGAGGGACGCCTACAATGAGCAGTTCTTC . . TRBJ2-1 TRBV10-3
CASSHLWDTQYF TGTGCCAGCAGCCACCTCTGGGATACGCAGTATTTT . . TRBJ2-3 TRBV3-1/TRBV3-2
CASSKDRAIGTQYF TGTGCCAGCAGCAAGGACAGGGCCATAGGGACCCAGTACTTC TRBD1 . TRBJ2-5 TRBV6-5
CASSLGLAGEETQYF TGTGCCAGCAGCTTGGGGCTAGCGGGGGAAGAGACCCAGTACTTC TRBD2 . TRBJ2-5 TRBV7-2
CASSFHLAGLYEQYF TGTGCCAGCAGCTTTCACCTAGCGGGGTTGTACGAGCAGTACTTC TRBD2 . TRBJ2-7 TRBV7-2
CASTYRGLNTEAFF TGTGCCAGCACTTACAGGGGGCTGAACACTGAAGCTTTCTTT TRBD1 . TRBJ1-1 TRBV6-5
CASSLRGAQHPPDTQYF TGTGCCAGCAGCTTACGAGGGGCGCAACACCCCCCAGATACGCAGTATTTT . . TRBJ2-3 TRBV11-2
CASSLENSPLHF TGCGCCAGCAGCCTGGAGAATTCACCCCTCCACTTT . . TRBJ1-6 TRBV5-1
CATSSAGGLVTDTQYF TGTGCCACCAGTTCAGCGGGGGGGCTGGTCACAGATACGCAGTATTTT TRBD2 once TRBJ2-3 TRBV24-1
CASSLLTGGAGNEQYF TGTGCCAGCAGTTTATTAACAGGGGGAGCAGGTAACGAGCAGTACTTC TRBD1 . TRBJ2-7 TRBV28
CASSQDYASTDTQYF TGTGCCAGCAGCCAAGACTACGCTAGCACAGATACGCAGTATTTT . . TRBJ2-3 TRBV3-1/TRBV3-2
CASSYRVGGGTEAFF TGTGCCAGCAGTTACCGCGTAGGGGGGGGGACTGAAGCTTTCTTT . . TRBJ1-1 TRBV6-5
CASKGTNEKLFF TGTGCCAGCAAGGGAACTAATGAAAAACTGTTTTTT . . TRBJ1-4 TRBV6-5